These T cell receptor beta chains were read from a single sample in a study of CD8 T cells in Susac syndrome. TCRdb re-analysed the immunoSEQ multiplex PCR reads in MiXCR, keeping a single row per CDR3 protein. The sample has about 400,000 distinct CDR3 sequences, more than 80% seen once. The sample consisted of CD8+ T cells from PBMCs. The receptors derive from a human donor with multiple sclerosis. CDR3s include the opening cysteine and the closing phenylalanine or tryptophan. A D gene is named only where the DNA matches it firmly. Size values are once, few and many counts, or a class for expanded clones, and some rows have none.

clone_size: NA; j_call: TRBJ2-2; v_call: TRBV29-1; cdr3_length: 18; d_call: TRBD2; cdr3_nt: TGCAGCGTTGAAGGGACTAGCGGGAACCCATCGAACACCGGGGAGCTGTTTTTT; cdr3_aa: CSVEGTSGNPSNTGELFF
clone_size: few; j_call: TRBJ1-5; v_call: TRBV5-1; cdr3_length: 15; d_call: TRBD1; cdr3_nt: TGTGCCAGCAGTTTGGGACAGGGTAGCAATCAGCCCCAGCATTTT; cdr3_aa: CASSLGQGSNQPQHF
clone_size: NA; j_call: TRBJ2-7; v_call: TRBV6-6; cdr3_length: 15; d_call: NA; cdr3_nt: TGTGCCAGCAGACCCGTGGCAGGGGAGTGGGAGGAGCAGTACTTC; cdr3_aa: CASRPVAGEWEEQYF
clone_size: few; j_call: TRBJ2-7; v_call: TRBV4-1; cdr3_length: 15; d_call: TRBD1; cdr3_nt: TGCGCCAGCAGCCAAGGGGCAGGGGGATCCTACGAGCAGTACTTC; cdr3_aa: CASSQGAGGSYEQYF
clone_size: NA; j_call: TRBJ2-7; v_call: TRBV6-1; cdr3_length: 14; d_call: TRBD1; cdr3_nt: TGTGCCAGCACCTTACAGGGGACCGCCTACGAGCAGTACTTC; cdr3_aa: CASTLQGTAYEQYF
clone_size: NA; j_call: TRBJ2-3; v_call: TRBV30; cdr3_length: 18; d_call: NA; cdr3_nt: TGTGCCTGGAGTGATTTGCTTATAGGGGACCCCCGGGCAGATACGCAGTATTTT; cdr3_aa: CAWSDLLIGDPRADTQYF
clone_size: NA; j_call: TRBJ1-5; v_call: TRBV20-1; cdr3_length: 18; d_call: TRBD1; cdr3_nt: TGCAGTGCTAGAGATGGGACAGTAACGTTTATTAGCAATCAGCCCCAGCATTTT; cdr3_aa: CSARDGTVTFISNQPQHF
clone_size: few; j_call: TRBJ1-1; v_call: TRBV5-1; cdr3_length: 14; d_call: NA; cdr3_nt: TGCGCCAGCAGCTTGGAACCGCAGAACACTGAAGCTTTCTTT; cdr3_aa: CASSLEPQNTEAFF
clone_size: NA; j_call: TRBJ2-1; v_call: TRBV29-1; cdr3_length: 13; d_call: TRBD1; cdr3_nt: TGCAGCGCGCTCGGGACAGGGGGACATGAGCAGTTCTTC; cdr3_aa: CSALGTGGHEQFF
clone_size: NA; j_call: TRBJ1-5; v_call: TRBV6-1; cdr3_length: 16; d_call: TRBD1; cdr3_nt: TGTGCCAGCAGTGCCTACGGGACAGGGGGCAATCAGCCCCAGCATTTT; cdr3_aa: CASSAYGTGGNQPQHF
clone_size: once; j_call: TRBJ1-2; v_call: TRBV29-1; cdr3_length: 12; d_call: NA; cdr3_nt: TGCAGCGTTGACTGGGGGTTCCATGGCTACACCTTC; cdr3_aa: CSVDWGFHGYTF
clone_size: NA; j_call: TRBJ2-3; v_call: TRBV29-1; cdr3_length: 15; d_call: TRBD1; cdr3_nt: TGCAGCGTTGACGGGACAGGGGAAGAGGCAGATACGCAGTATTTT; cdr3_aa: CSVDGTGEEADTQYF
clone_size: NA; j_call: TRBJ1-1; v_call: TRBV20-1; cdr3_length: 13; d_call: TRBD1; cdr3_nt: TGCAGTGCTTCCGACAGGGAGAACACTGAAGCTTTCTTT; cdr3_aa: CSASDRENTEAFF
clone_size: NA; j_call: TRBJ2-1; v_call: TRBV7-9; cdr3_length: 15; d_call: TRBD2; cdr3_nt: TGTGCCAGCAGCTTAATCGGGGGGGCTTTCGATGAGCAGTTCTTC; cdr3_aa: CASSLIGGAFDEQFF
clone_size: few; j_call: TRBJ1-1; v_call: TRBV5-5; cdr3_length: 14; d_call: NA; cdr3_nt: TGTGCCAGCAGCTTGGTAGTTAGTTACACTGAAGCTTTCTTT; cdr3_aa: CASSLVVSYTEAFF
clone_size: NA; j_call: TRBJ2-6; v_call: TRBV15; cdr3_length: 15; d_call: NA; cdr3_nt: TGTGCCACCAGCCTTGACAGATCTGGGGCCAACGTCCTGACTTTC; cdr3_aa: CATSLDRSGANVLTF
clone_size: NA; j_call: TRBJ2-7; v_call: TRBV20-1; cdr3_length: 15; d_call: TRBD1; cdr3_nt: TGCAGTGCTAGAGATTTAGGGGGCGCGCTCGACGAGCAGTACTTC; cdr3_aa: CSARDLGGALDEQYF
clone_size: NA; j_call: TRBJ2-7; v_call: TRBV3-1; cdr3_length: 16; d_call: NA; cdr3_nt: TGTGCCAGCAGCCCCCGCCCGGGCAGGACTCGCTACGAGCAGTACTTC; cdr3_aa: CASSPRPGRTRYEQYF